Below are 3 T cell receptor beta chains sequenced from a single sample in a study of blood T cell repertoires in COVID-19 (dated by TCRdb to 2020 to 2022). Library generation was performed with the immunoSEQ multiplex PCR assay. TCRdb carries this immuneACCESS record with in-frame sequences only. Its versions omit some clonotypes, under half of them owing to an unresolved V gene in the studies checked, with the rest unexplained. The sample yields about 170,000 clones; roughly 80% were counted once. The ten most abundant clones make up roughly 2.6% of the sample. The sequencing sample was made of peripheral blood. All receptors come from a human donor with acute or convalescent COVID-19. The donor label of this sample is uncertain.

The CDR3 nucleotides read TGTGCCATCAGTGAGCGACAGCTCCTGAGCTCTGGAAACACCATATATTTT. This encodes CAISERQLLSSGNTIYF. V and J are TRBV10-3 and TRBJ1-3, with D perhaps TRBD1 (5 bases). Trimming removed 2 bases from V and 0 bases from J, with 14 bases in between. The CDR3 is 17 residues long. Germline loops: CDR1 ENHRY, CDR2 SYGVKD.

The J gene is TRBJ2-7, the V gene TRBV5-1, with D possibly being TRBD2 (5 bases). V was shortened by 0 bases and J by 2 bases, with 6 bases between the two germline ends. Per the germline V gene, CDR1 is SGHRS and CDR2 is YFSETQ. The CDR3 sequence is 13 residues long. CDR3 protein: CASSLGGPYEQYF. The CDR3, as DNA: TGCGCCAGCAGCTTGGGAGGGCCCTACGAGCAGTACTTC.

The chain joins TRBV6-5 to TRBJ1-4; the D is unclear. Trimming removed 0 bases at V and 4 bases at J, with 6 bases between. The germline CDR1 and CDR2 sequences are MNHEY and SVGAGI. This CDR3 contains 14 residues. CDR3: CASSYSTLNEKLFF. Here the CDR3 DNA reads TGTGCCAGCAGTTACTCGACACTTAATGAAAAACTGTTTTTT.